This TCR beta chain was captured in a study of blood T cell repertoires in COVID-19. At the level of the study: PBMCs, B-cell-depleted T cells, or T cells were the source of the cDNA or gDNA that made up the material.

Clones were read by immunoSEQ multiplex PCR, and TCRdb kept only the in-frame ones, dropping some. The sample lists about 190,000 clones; roughly 84% were seen once. The CDR3 has 17 amino acids. The V gene's germline CDR1 is SGHKS and CDR2 YYEKEE (reference sequence). The V gene end was trimmed by 3 bases and the J gene end by 0 bases; junction bases not matched to a gene: 7. The receptor's source is a human donor in a cohort sampled during active COVID-19. Sequenced material: peripheral blood. The gene calls are TRBV5-5 and TRBJ2-2; 8 nucleotides align to TRBD1. CDR3 in amino acids: CASSSPPGGSNTGELFF. The CDR3 region has the DNA TGTGCCAGCAGCTCACCACCAGGGGGCTCGAACACCGGGGAGCTGTTTTTT.